This TCR beta chain was profiled in a study of T cells in tuberculosis. Across the study: Sequenced TCRs come from CD1B-GMM tetramer-binding T cells. Study-wide findings and caveats: Some low-affinity tetramer-binding T cells may be absent from this sample.

Sorting used thawed, overnight-rested PBMC stained with anti-CD3, a viability dye and GMM-loaded CD1B tetramer. The lipid loaded on the CD1B tetramers was C32 glucose monomycolate from Rhodococcus equi. Tetramer-sorted PBMC had been CD14 monocyte-depleted before freezing. Sequencing of TCR-alpha and TCR-beta chains was unpaired. Sequenced by immunoSEQ multiplex PCR; TCRdb stores in-frame clones only, minus some. The sample shows 85,000 to 90,000 clones, approximately 91% of them seen only once. The ends lost 8 bases at V and 4 bases at J; junction bases unmatched: 5. The CDR3 is 14 residues long. Per germline, CDR1 MNHEY and CDR2 SMNVEV (reference sequence).

This TCR was recovered from an adult woman with latent tuberculosis. Sequenced input: CD1b-GMM tetramer-negative cells sorted from PBMCs. The chain couples TRBV27 to TRBJ2-1; 10 bases are shared with TRBD1. CDR3 DNA sequence: TGTGCCAGCGCCCGGGACAGGGGTTACAATGAGCAGTTCTTC. Amino acids: CASARDRGYNEQFF.